The 12 T cell receptor beta chains below all came from one sample that was sequenced in a study of cytomegalovirus exposure and HLA in healthy donors. Some clones are missing from TCRdb's copy, which holds only in-frame ones; the method was immunoSEQ multiplex PCR. The data hold some 330,000 clones, with 86% observed a single time. Sequenced input: PBMCs. The receptors were gathered from a young woman in good health and CMV-seronegative.

The gene calls are TRBV5-4 and TRBJ2-1; 7 bases are a match to TRBD2. Germline trimming cut 0 bases from V and 5 bases from J; bases unmatched to any gene: 8. In germline, CDR1 is SGHNT, CDR2 YYREEE (reference sequence). CDR3 length: 16 amino acids. CDR3 DNA: TGTGCCAGCAGCTTGGCCGGTCGGGCGGGAGACAATGAGCAGTTCTTC. Amino acids: CASSLAGRAGDNEQFF.

The J gene is TRBJ2-7, the V gene TRBV7-9; 8 nucleotides agree with TRBD2. The germline V gene has CDR1 SEHNR and CDR2 FQNEAQ (reference sequence). Trimming at V came to 4 bases and at J to 9 bases, leaving 20 bases not matched to a gene. The CDR3 contains 17 residues. The DNA for the CDR3 is TGTGCCAGCAGCTCCGGGGACAAGCGGGGGATGCCTTTGGGGCAGTACTTC. This gives the protein CASSSGDKRGMPLGQYF.

The chain joins TRBV28 to TRBJ1-2, with TRBD1 matching over 9 bases. V lost 6 bases, J lost 4 bases, and 6 bases stayed unmatched. The CDR3 spans 14 residues. Germline-derived CDR1 and CDR2 are MDHEN and SYDVKM. The CDR3 nucleotides read TGTGCCAGCAGAATTTACAGGGGGCCCTATGGCTACACCTTC. Translated: CASRIYRGPYGYTF.

This rearrangement joins TRBV5-1 to TRBJ2-1; the match to TRBD2 covers 8 bases. V gave up 2 bases and J gave up 5 bases; unmatched junction bases: 6. The CDR3 has 15 amino acids. Germline assignment: CDR1 SGHRS and CDR2 YFSETQ. As DNA, the CDR3 is TGCGCCAGCAGCTTAAGCGGGAGTTCCCACAATGAGCAGTTCTTC. Amino acids: CASSLSGSSHNEQFF.

This chain joins TRBV2 and TRBJ2-5; the match to TRBD1 covers 10 bases. V lost 6 bases, J lost 4 bases, and 5 bases stayed unmatched. In germline, CDR1 is SNHLY, CDR2 FYNNEI. CDR3 size: 14 residues. In DNA form, the CDR3 reads TGTGCCAGCAGAGGGGACAGGGGAAGAGAGACCCAGTACTTC. Protein product: CASRGDRGRETQYF.

This clone was counted many times. The chain couples TRBV19 to TRBJ1-2, with a weak D call TRBD1 (6 bases). Trimming left V 2 bases short and J 7 bases short, with 14 bases between. Germline V gene data show CDR1 as LNHDA and CDR2 as SQIVND (reference sequence). This CDR3 has 14 residues. CDR3 DNA sequence: TGTGCCAGTAGTATACAGCCAGGGGAAGTTGGCTACACCTTC. The encoded protein is CASSIQPGEVGYTF.

The chain uses TRBV5-4 and TRBJ1-4; 12 bases line up with TRBD1. The V and J ends lost 3 bases and 7 bases, in that order; junction bases with no gene match: 7. CDR3 size: 16 residues. CDR1 is SGHNT, CDR2 YYREEE, per germline (reference sequence). The CDR3 region has the DNA TGTGCCAGCAGCTCCATCGGGACAGGGGGCGGTGAAAAACTGTTTTTT. The encoded protein is CASSSIGTGGGEKLFF.

The chain has TRBV5-1 and TRBJ2-5, with 7 bases lining up with TRBD1. The V and J ends lost 2 bases and 4 bases, in that order; junction bases with no gene match: 8. Per germline, CDR1 SGHRS and CDR2 YFSETQ. This CDR3 has 15 residues. DNA for the CDR3: TGCGCCAGCAGCTTCGACAGGGTTTTGAGAGAGACCCAGTACTTC. Encoded protein: CASSFDRVLRETQYF. Full variable domain (remainder filled in from reference TRBV5-1 and TRBJ2-5): KAGVTQTPRYLIKTRGQQVTLSCSPISGHRSVSWYQQTPGQGLQFLFEYFSETQRNKGNFPGRFSGRQFSNSRSEMNVSTLELGDSALYLCASSFDRVLRETQYFGPGTRLLVL.

The chain recombines TRBV10-1 with TRBJ2-3; 11 nucleotides match TRBD2. CDR1 and CDR2 (germline): WNHNN, SYGVQD (reference sequence). This CDR3 is 16 amino acids long. After removal of 6 bases from V and 2 bases from J, the junction contained 7 bases not matched to a gene. CDR3 coding DNA: TGCGCCAGCAGACCTGGGACTAGCGGAACCACAGATACGCAGTATTTT. Translated: CASRPGTSGTTDTQYF.

This chain joins TRBV6-5 and TRBJ1-5; weak D call: TRBD1 (6 bases). Germline CDR1 MNHEY, CDR2 SVGAGI. V lost 2 bases and J 5 bases, leaving 13 bases between the germline ends. This CDR3 contains 15 residues. In DNA, the CDR3 is TGTGCCAGCAGTTACGGCCAGGGGAGTGATCAGCCCCAGCATTTT. It codes for CASSYGQGSDQPQHF.

This chain uses TRBV7-2 with TRBJ2-7; TRBD2 aligns across 9 bases. The germline CDR1 and CDR2 sequences are SGHTA and FQGNSA. The ends lost 0 bases at V and 1 base at J; junction bases unmatched: 1. This CDR3 is built from 15 residues. The CDR3 coding sequence is TGTGCCAGCAGCTTAGCGCTAGCGGGGTCCTACGAGCAGTACTTC. Its protein is CASSLALAGSYEQYF.

This sequence joins TRBV20-1 and TRBJ2-1; TRBD2 might be the D (5 bases). Trimming shortened V by 6 bases and J by 4 bases, and 7 bases separated the two germline ends. The CDR3 has 11 residues. Germline assignment: CDR1 DFQATT and CDR2 SNEGSKA (reference sequence). CDR3: CSAEGYNEQFF. CDR3 DNA sequence: TGCAGTGCAGAGGGATACAATGAGCAGTTCTTC.